This T cell receptor beta chain was identified in a study of cytomegalovirus exposure and HLA in healthy donors. The overall study: Unique TCR beta sequences numbering around 110 million came from about 180 million T cells in an earlier analysis. The study's findings and limits: Cytomegalovirus-associated TCR beta chains were listed, numbering roughly 150. According to an earlier analysis, most TCR beta V segments yielded productive rearrangements about 90% or about 30% of the time. When presence/absence was analysed, sequencing depth was taken to be roughly uniform across donors.

Points on this clone: The antigen remains unidentified.

PCR was performed using 60 Vbeta and 13 Jbeta primers. The table came from immunoSEQ multiplex PCR; TCRdb's copy has only in-frame clones and leaves some out. The profile covers fewer than 110,000 clones, with 66% appearing a single time and under 3.5% taken by the ten largest. The germline V gene encodes CDR1 SGHAT and CDR2 FQNNGV. The ends were cut back, 1 base at V and 2 bases at J, with 5 bases in the middle. The length of the CDR3 is 13 residues. This clonotype originated in a woman aged 45-59 years in good health and CMV-seronegative. Sequenced: PBMCs. The genes are TRBV11-2 and TRBJ1-1; unclear D gene. For the CDR3, the DNA is TGTGCCAGCAGCTTAGCCAGAAACACTGAAGCTTTCTTT. Residues: CASSLARNTEAFF.